This T cell receptor (beta chain) was documented in a study of T cell responses to AZD1222 COVID-19 vaccine. Study-wide results and caveats: As reported, nearly half of all spike-specific TCRs target variant regions that are unmutated.

TCRdb's copy holds only in-frame clones and misses some; the assay was immunoSEQ multiplex PCR. The table lists fewer than 110,000 clones, 87% of them singletons. Germline CDR1 is MNHEY and CDR2 is SMNVEV (reference sequence). The CDR3 sequence is 13 residues long. With 4 bases removed from V and 8 bases from J, the gap between germline ends came to 9 bases. Details on this clone: Its specificity is not known.

The specimen comprised peripheral blood, sampled on day 0 of AZD1222 vaccination. This clonotype originated in an adult in good health. This chain connects TRBV27 to TRBJ1-6; D unresolved. CDR3 loop: CASSSGEYSPLHF. The CDR3 DNA follows: TGTGCCAGCAGTTCCGGGGAGTATTCACCCCTCCACTTT.